This T cell receptor (beta chain) is drawn from a study of blood T cells in healthy people across ages. Primers used in a second PCR of roughly 6 to 11 cycles were a sample-barcoded 5' primer and a J-beta primer mix. MiXCR was run by TCRdb on the 5' RACE reads, yielding one entry per CDR3 protein. The data contain just over 800,000 distinct CDR3 sequences, around 68% of them singletons. The sequenced material came from blood. The origin of this receptor is a man in his thirties or forties in good health.

CDR3 bases: TGCAGTGCTAGAGACGAGGGAATCGGGGGCTACACCTTC. It encodes CSARDEGIGGYTF. J is TRBJ1-2 and V is TRBV20-1; unclear D gene. Germline CDR1 is DFQATT and CDR2 is SNEGSKA (reference sequence). The CDR3 covers 13 residues. The ends were cut back, 0 bases at V and 8 bases at J, with 13 bases in the middle.